Shown below are 31 T cell receptor beta chains from a single sample sequenced in a study of tumor and adjacent non-tumor tissue in lung cancer. TCRbeta libraries were built with three rounds of nested PCR, modified from ARM-PCR. Each CDR3 protein is one row after TCRdb ran MiXCR on the multiplex PCR reads. The sample records under 150,000 distinct CDR3 sequences, approximately 72% being singletons. The template was RNA from unsorted bulk tissue. The sample taken for sequencing was lung tumor tissue. The receptor set was obtained from a man aged 55-75 years with small cell lung cancer.

The chain uses TRBV5-4 and TRBJ2-5; D gene ambiguous. The CDR3 length is 14 residues. V was clipped by 4 bases and J by 5 bases, with 15 bases between them. Germline V gives CDR1 SGHNT, CDR2 YYREEE (reference sequence). The CDR3: CASSLPTPGETQYF. The CDR3 coding sequence is TGTGCCAGCAGCCTCCCAACACCTGGCGAGACCCAGTACTTC.

This clonotype was observed once. The CDR3 ends on some other residue instead of the conserved phenylalanine or tryptophan, so this is likely a read error. The limits of the CDR3 on the DNA are not certain, so only TCRdb's listed CDR3 is given. The chain combines TRBV11-2 with TRBJ2-2; TRBD2 reflects the table's D call only, with no check against the DNA. Inclusive of both ends, the CDR3 amounts to 15 amino acids. Germline-derived CDR1 and CDR2 are SGHAT and FQNNGV. The CDR3 region is CASGPLDGGTGELLY.

The rearrangement joins TRBV6-5 to TRBJ1-5; D is unclear. The CDR3 extends over 13 amino acids. Trimming took 7 bases from V and 3 from J, leaving 10 bases between them. CDR1 and CDR2 from the germline V gene are MNHEY and SVGAGI. CDR3 region: CASNYAHNQPQHF. CDR3 DNA sequence: TGTGCCAGCAATTATGCGCACAATCAGCCCCAGCATTTT.

This clonotype appeared once. Being one base from a much bigger clone, this may be a read error. J is TRBJ2-1 and V is TRBV20-1; 7 bases line up with TRBD2. The CDR3 is 16 residues long. CDR1 is DFQATT, CDR2 SNEGSKA, per germline (reference sequence). V shed 4 bases and J 4 bases; nucleotides not matched to a gene: 13. Written as DNA, the CDR3 is TGCAGTGCTAACTCCCTGATTAGCGGGTCGTACAATGAGCAGTTCTTC. It codes for CSANSLISGSYNEQFF.

This clonotype was found once. Compared with germline, one end of the junction differs, possibly owing to a read error. The chain couples TRBV20-1 to TRBJ1-2; D is ambiguous. Germline values: CDR1 DFQATT, CDR2 SNEGSKA (reference sequence). The CDR3 covers 12 residues. The CDR3 loop reads CSARVKDYDYTF. As DNA, the CDR3 is TGCAGTGCTAGAGTCAAGGATTATGACTACACCTTC.

The rearrangement links TRBV4-2 to TRBJ2-7; 8 bases agree with TRBD1. Germline assignment: CDR1 LGHNA and CDR2 YNFKEQ. V dropped 4 bases and J dropped 2; count of bases not matched to a gene: 4. CDR3 length: 14 residues. CDR3 sequence: CASSPRQGPYEQYF. In DNA form, the CDR3 reads TGTGCCAGCAGCCCTCGACAGGGGCCCTACGAGCAGTACTTC.

V usage is TRBV11-1 and J usage is TRBJ1-1, with a weak D call TRBD1 (6 bases). CDR1 SGHAT and CDR2 FQDESV come from the germline V gene (reference sequence). Trimming removed 5 bases from V and 10 bases from J, with 17 bases in between. The CDR3 loop spans 13 amino acids. CDR3 in DNA: TGTGCCAGCAGCCTCAGGGGAGGCACCGTAGCTTTCTTT. Translated, it gives CASSLRGGTVAFF.

This rearrangement joins TRBV6-5 to TRBJ1-4; D is ambiguous. The CDR3 has 12 amino acids. The germline V gene has CDR1 MNHEY and CDR2 SVGAGI. The V gene lost 5 bases and the J gene lost 11 bases, with 12 bases spanning the gap. CDR3 DNA sequence: TGTGCCAGCAGTCACCCCGGTGGGAAACTGTTTTTT. This codes for CASSHPGGKLFF.

The rearrangement joins TRBV11-2 to TRBJ2-7; weak D call: TRBD2 (6 bases). The CDR3 contains 13 residues. Germline-derived CDR1 and CDR2 are SGHAT and FQNNGV. CDR3 nucleotides: TGTCCCAACAGCTTGACGGACTATCACGAGCAGTACGTC. Its protein product is CPNSLTDYHEQYV.

CDR3: CASSLGVGGSPLHF. The CDR3 coding sequence is TGTGCCAGCAGTTTGGGGGTGGGGGGTTCACCCCTCCACTTT. J is TRBJ1-6 and V is TRBV12-3 or TRBV12-4; D might be TRBD1 (5 bases). Trimming stripped 3 bases from V and 9 bases from J, with 12 bases between. This CDR3 is 14 amino acids long.

As to this clonotype: Just one base apart from a much larger clone, this may be a read error. The rearrangement uses TRBV20-1 and TRBJ2-1; no reliable D call. This CDR3 spans 11 amino acids. V was pared by 2 bases and J by 11 bases, with 10 bases between. CDR1 DFQATT and CDR2 SNEGSKA come from the germline V gene (reference sequence). This CDR3 reads CSARSRSQQFF. For the CDR3, the DNA is TGCAGTGCTAGATCCCGAAGCCAGCAGTTCTTC.

This clonotype has only a few counts. The chain uses TRBV28 and TRBJ1-6; D remains unclear. The CDR3 has 15 amino acids. Germline CDR1 and CDR2: MDHEN and SYDVKM. V gave up 4 bases and J gave up 6 bases, with 13 bases separating them. CDR3 amino acids: CASSWVSGGNSPLHF. In nucleotides, the CDR3 is TGTGCCAGCAGTTGGGTGTCCGGTGGTAATTCACCCCTCCACTTT.

The chain has TRBV20-1 and TRBJ1-2; 7 positions match TRBD1. CDR1 is DFQATT, CDR2 SNEGSKA, per germline (reference sequence). This CDR3 comprises 12 residues. Unmatched junction bases numbered 4, after V lost 2 bases and J lost 7 bases. CDR3 DNA: TGCAGTGCTAGATTACGGGACAGTGGCTACACCTTC. As protein: CSARLRDSGYTF.

In the case of this clonotype: A clone one base away is much larger, so this may be a read error. The chain combines TRBV14 with TRBJ2-1; perhaps D is TRBD1 or TRBD2 (5 bases each). Germline CDR1 and CDR2: SGHDN and FVKESK. V shed 4 bases and J shed 5 bases, with 15 bases lying between them. This CDR3 has 15 amino acids. Here the CDR3 reads CASSRGTGAHNEQFF. The CDR3 DNA follows: TGTGCCAGCAGCCGAGGGACCGGAGCCCACAATGAGCAGTTCTTC.

Concerning this clonotype: The junction and the germline gene differ at one end; a read error may be behind it. The V call is TRBV20-1, the J call TRBJ2-7; D is perhaps TRBD1 (7 bases). Germline V lookup: CDR1 DFQATT, CDR2 SNEGSKA (reference sequence). This CDR3 has 15 amino acids. CDR3 bases: TGCAGTGTCATGGCGGGGACAGCCGACTCCTACGATCAGTACTTC. Protein sequence: CSVMAGTADSYDQYF.

This clonotype was detected a few times. The genes are TRBV20-1 and TRBJ2-3, with D hard to call. V lost 4 bases and J 4 bases, leaving 9 bases between the germline ends. CDR1 is DFQATT, CDR2 SNEGSKA, per germline (reference sequence). The CDR3 length is 12 residues. CDR3 nucleotides: TGCAGTGCTATAGTCTTTTCAGATACGCAGTATTTT. Its protein is CSAIVFSDTQYF.

Only a few counts were recorded for this clonotype. The chain joins TRBV5-1 to TRBJ2-7, with a possible D match to TRBD1 (6 bases). V lost 5 bases and J lost 3, with 9 bases in between. Germline assignment: CDR1 SGHRS and CDR2 YFSETQ. The CDR3 sequence is 12 residues long. CDR3 bases: TGCGCCAGCAGGGACAGTTTCTACGAGCAGTACTTC. This gives the protein CASRDSFYEQYF.

With regard to this clonotype: One base away lies a much larger clone, so this may be a sequencing read error. The CDR3 DNA reads TGTGCCAGCAGGGTTCAGACAGGACGGGGGAACTATGGCCACACCTTC. Translation: CASRVQTGRGNYGHTF. This chain connects TRBV7-9 to TRBJ1-2; TRBD1 might be the D (6 bases). Germline V gene sequence: CDR1 SEHNR, CDR2 FQNEAQ (reference sequence). The CDR3 covers 16 residues.

The chain combines TRBV11-3 with TRBJ2-5; TRBD2 aligns across 7 bases. Germline V gene data show CDR1 as SGHNT and CDR2 as YENEEA. The CDR3 is made up of 15 amino acids. J lost 5 bases, V lost 5 bases, and 11 bases had no gene match. CDR3 in amino acids: CASSPDGGSQETQYF. In DNA, the CDR3 is TGTGCCAGCAGCCCTGACGGGGGGTCCCAGGAGACCCAGTACTTC.

This clonotype was seen ten or more times. J is TRBJ2-1 and V is TRBV12-3 or TRBV12-4; D perhaps matches TRBD1 (5 bases). The CDR3 loop spans 13 amino acids. Trimming shortened V by 6 bases and J by 6 bases, and 12 bases separated the two germline ends. CDR3 in amino acids: CASSPSTGNEQFF. In nucleotides, the CDR3 is TGTGCCAGCAGCCCCTCCACAGGCAATGAGCAGTTCTTC.

Worth noting for this clonotype: The junction and the germline gene differ at one end; a read error may be behind it. This chain connects TRBV4-1 to TRBJ1-5, with D unclear. The CDR3 runs to 14 residues. Germline CDR1 MGHRA, CDR2 YSYEKL. DNA of the CDR3: TGCGCCAGCTGCCAAGTAGCCCCTAATCAGCCCCAGCATTTT. This translates into CASCQVAPNQPQHF.

To note about this clonotype: Possible read error: a much larger clone is one base away. DNA for the CDR3: TGTGCCAGCAGTGGATTCAATGAGCAGTCCTTC. It translates to CASSGFNEQSF. The V and J genes are TRBV12-3 or TRBV12-4 and TRBJ2-1; D is unclear. There are 11 residues in the CDR3.

This clonotype was seen only a few times. The chain has TRBV6-1 and TRBJ2-3, with 10 nucleotides matching TRBD2. The V segment lost 3 bases and the J segment 4 bases; nucleotides outside the gene matches: 10. CDR3 length: 17 amino acids. From germline, CDR1 is MNHNS and CDR2 SASEGT. Written as DNA, the CDR3 is TGTGCCAGCAGTGAGTTGGTAGCGGGAGGCTTGGCAGATACGCAGTATTTT. Translated: CASSELVAGGLADTQYF.

Concerning this clonotype itself: One end of the junction fails to match germline, which may point to a read error. The V call is TRBV12-3 or TRBV12-4, the J call TRBJ2-1; D is ambiguous. CDR3 length: 15 amino acids. CDR3 in amino acids: CASSPGPARHSWQLF. In DNA, the CDR3 is TGTGCCAGCAGTCCAGGACCTGCCAGACACTCCTGGCAGCTCTTC.

Comments on this clonotype: A much larger clonotype is one base distant, so this may be a read error. The rearrangement uses TRBV6-5 and TRBJ2-1; D call uncertain. This CDR3 is 14 amino acids long. CDR1 is MNHEY and CDR2 is SVGAGI in the germline V gene. The CDR3 bases are TGTGCCAGCAGGAGAGGCGGTTTCCACAATGAGCAGTCCTTC. Translated, it gives CASRRGGFHNEQSF.

This clonotype was detected a few times. A read error may explain this, as a much larger clone is one base away. V is TRBV5-6 and J is TRBJ2-2; 9 bases are a match to TRBD1. Germline CDR1 reads SGHDT; CDR2 reads YYEEEE. The CDR3 contains 15 residues. As DNA, the CDR3 is TGTACCAGCAGCGCTACAGGGGGCGCACCCGGGGAGCTGTTTTTT. Translation: CTSSATGGAPGELFF.

The chain uses TRBV20-1 and TRBJ2-7; D gene unclear. There are 12 residues in the CDR3. Trimming took off 2 bases at V and 9 bases at J, with 14 bases between the two ends. The germline gives CDR1 DFQATT, CDR2 SNEGSKA (reference sequence). CDR3 sequence (DNA): TGCAGTGCTAGACTACCAACCGGCGGGCAGTACTTC. It encodes CSARLPTGGQYF.

V usage is TRBV5-6 and J usage is TRBJ2-1; 9 positions match TRBD2. Germline values: CDR1 SGHDT, CDR2 YYEEEE. Trimming at V came to 3 bases and at J to 5 bases, leaving 6 bases not matched to a gene. CDR3 size: 15 residues. The CDR3 region has the DNA TGTGCCAGCAGCTGGGGGACTAGCTGGGACAATGAGCAGTTCTTC. Translating it yields CASSWGTSWDNEQFF.

Comment on this clonotype: One end of the junction varies from germline; a read error may be responsible. V is TRBV11-3 and J is TRBJ1-6, with 9 nucleotides matching TRBD1. Per germline, CDR1 SGHNT and CDR2 YENEEA. This CDR3 is 20 amino acids long. The CDR3: CASSHHRDRVSTRTNSPFQF. CDR3 coding DNA: TGTGCCAGCAGCCACCACCGGGACAGGGTCTCCACTCGAACAAATTCACCCTTCCAGTTT.

This clonotype was counted at least ten times. The chain carries TRBV20-1 and TRBJ2-1; 11 bases match TRBD2. The CDR3 is made up of 15 amino acids. Trimming at V came to 1 base and at J to 6 bases, leaving 5 bases not matched to a gene. Germline values: CDR1 DFQATT, CDR2 SNEGSKA (reference sequence). CDR3 amino acids: CSARGASGRPNEQFF. The CDR3 DNA sequence: TGCAGTGCTAGAGGGGCTAGCGGGAGGCCCAATGAGCAGTTCTTC.

Of note for this clonotype: At one boundary the junction diverges from the germline segment, which might be a read error. The chain uses TRBV11-2 and TRBJ2-5, with 11 bases identical to TRBD2. CDR3 length equals 17 residues. The V gene's germline CDR1 is SGHAT and CDR2 FQNNGV. CDR3 DNA sequence: TGTGCCAACAGCACCGGGACTAGCGGAGTGTACCTAGAGACCCAGTACTTC. Translated: CANSTGTSGVYLETQYF.